The present T cell receptor (beta chain) was sequenced within a study of T-cell memory formation after mild COVID-19. Study context: TCR clusters largely stayed donor specific.

Study observations and caveats: Clones contracting across day 15 to 85 had a balanced CD4/CD8 profile; later expanding clones leaned CD4+.

This clonotype has only one observation. No antigen is known for it. TCRalpha and TCRbeta libraries used 5'RACE with constant-segment primers and UMIs. One entry per CDR3 protein results from TCRdb running MiXCR on the 5' RACE reads. The repertoire has around 500,000 distinct CDR3 sequences, around a sixth of them found once; the top ten carry about 12%. The source of this sequence is an adult woman who had mild COVID-19 (a few samples of this study predate the infection). Cell type and time point are not known. The specimen was PBMCs or a T cell subset sorted from them (not recorded which).

Here the CDR3 DNA reads TGTGCCACCAGATGGGGCTACGAGCAGTACTTC. This sequence encodes CATRWGYEQYF. The V gene is TRBV6-5, the J gene TRBJ2-7, with no clear D. Germline V gene sequence: CDR1 MNHEY, CDR2 SVGAGI. This CDR3 region has 11 residues. With 10 bases removed from V and 3 bases from J, the gap between germline ends came to 10 bases.